Described below is a single TCR beta chain sequence and its context. Its antigen is as yet unknown. Multiplex touch-down PCR amplified TRB using TRB-A and TRB-B pools in one tube. No DNA is given; TCRdb re-called the multiplex PCR reads and lists each CDR3 protein once. This sample's table reports over 4,500 distinct CDR3 sequences. Each sample's input was roughly 270 ng genomic DNA, 38,000 or so genome equivalents. This entry is derived from a study of T cell clusters in autoimmune cytopenias. About the study: A median of approximately 47,000 TRB reads per sample yielded a median roughly 2,500 distinct clonotypes.

This CDR3 has 18 amino acids. CDR1 is SGHNT and CDR2 is YYREEE in the germline V gene (reference sequence). Whole-study results and caveats: Primary autoimmune cytopenia patients seemingly lacked the physiological T cell clusters found in healthy donors. The T cell clusters came from computational analysis alone and lack functional validation. Exclusive TRB clusters were about 3-fold more numerous in healthy donors than in active autoimmune hepatitis.

Sequencing used peripheral blood. The rearrangement links TRBV5-4 to TRBJ2-2; TCRdb outputs TRBD1, but without DNA this stays unchecked. The TCR sequence derives from a human donor with an autoimmune cytopenia or autoimmune hepatitis (not recorded which). CDR3 sequence reads: CASSLGTGRKANTGELFF.